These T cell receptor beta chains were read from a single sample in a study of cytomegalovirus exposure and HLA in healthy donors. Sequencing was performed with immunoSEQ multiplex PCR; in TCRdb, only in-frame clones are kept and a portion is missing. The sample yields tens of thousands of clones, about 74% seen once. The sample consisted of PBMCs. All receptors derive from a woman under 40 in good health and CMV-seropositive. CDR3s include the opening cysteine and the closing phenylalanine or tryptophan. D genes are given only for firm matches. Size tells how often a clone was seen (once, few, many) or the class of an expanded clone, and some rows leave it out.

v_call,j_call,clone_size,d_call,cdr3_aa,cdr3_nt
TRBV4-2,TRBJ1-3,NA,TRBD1,CASSQEPLTGHSGNTIYF,TGTGCCAGCAGCCAAGAGCCCCTGACAGGGCACTCTGGAAACACCATATATTTT
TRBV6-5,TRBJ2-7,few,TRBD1,CASSSDRGLNEQYF,TGTGCCAGCAGTTCGGACAGGGGGCTGAACGAGCAGTACTTC
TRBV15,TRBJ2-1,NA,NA,CATSRDWTSQFF,TGTGCCACCAGCAGAGATTGGACTTCGCAGTTCTTC
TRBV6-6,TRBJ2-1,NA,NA,CASSYRDSLDEQFF,TGTGCCAGCAGTTACCGGGACTCCTTGGATGAGCAGTTCTTC
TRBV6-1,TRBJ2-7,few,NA,CATSWTGSYEQYF,TGTGCCACCTCATGGACGGGGTCCTACGAGCAGTACTTC
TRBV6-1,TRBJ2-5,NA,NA,CASSEPGKETQYF,TGTGCCAGCAGTGAACCAGGAAAAGAGACCCAGTACTTC
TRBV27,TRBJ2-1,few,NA,CASTSYVALYNEQFF,TGTGCCAGCACCTCCTACGTAGCGCTCTACAATGAGCAGTTCTTC
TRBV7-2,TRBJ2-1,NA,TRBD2,CASSLGRLAGVGSYNEQFF,TGTGCCAGCAGCTTAGGGAGACTAGCGGGAGTAGGGTCCTACAATGAGCAGTTCTTC
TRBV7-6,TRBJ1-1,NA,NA,CASSFRAGPEAFF,TGTGCCAGCAGCTTCCGCGCAGGGCCAGAAGCTTTCTTT
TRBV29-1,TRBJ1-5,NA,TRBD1,CSVMTGNQPQHF,TGCAGCGTCATGACAGGGAATCAGCCCCAGCATTTT
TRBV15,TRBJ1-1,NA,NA,CATSPLNTEAFF,TGTGCCACCAGCCCTCTGAACACTGAAGCTTTCTTT
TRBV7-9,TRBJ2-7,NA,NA,CASSFAVTEQYF,TGTGCCAGCAGCTTCGCGGTAACCGAGCAGTACTTC
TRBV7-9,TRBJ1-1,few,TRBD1,CASSLWGQGGTEAFF,TGTGCCAGCAGCTTATGGGGACAGGGGGGGACTGAAGCTTTCTTT
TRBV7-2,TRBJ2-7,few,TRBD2,CASSQAGGINYEQYF,TGTGCCAGCAGCCAAGCGGGAGGAATTAACTACGAGCAGTACTTC
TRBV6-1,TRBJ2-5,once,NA,CASSEPSEETQYF,TGTGCCAGCAGTGAACCGTCCGAAGAGACCCAGTACTTC
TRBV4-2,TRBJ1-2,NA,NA,CASSASAGAADGYTF,TGTGCCAGCAGCGCCTCCGCGGGGGCGGCGGACGGCTACACCTTC
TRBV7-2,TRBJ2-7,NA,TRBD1,CASSSQGASGFSYEQYF,TGTGCCAGCAGCTCACAGGGGGCGAGCGGGTTTTCCTACGAGCAGTACTTC
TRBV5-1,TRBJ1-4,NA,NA,CASSRGGADEKLFF,TGCGCCAGCAGCCGGGGAGGGGCGGATGAAAAACTGTTTTTT
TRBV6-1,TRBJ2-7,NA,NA,CASSDQGSRSYEQYF,TGTGCCAGCAGTGACCAGGGTAGTAGGTCCTACGAGCAGTACTTC
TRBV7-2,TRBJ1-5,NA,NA,CASSPRNQNSNQPQHF,TGTGCCAGCAGCCCACGTAACCAGAATAGCAATCAGCCCCAGCATTTT
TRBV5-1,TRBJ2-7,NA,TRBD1,CASSLVGTGGDEQYF,TGCGCCAGCAGTTTAGTCGGGACAGGGGGCGACGAGCAGTACTTC
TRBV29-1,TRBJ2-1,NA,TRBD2,CSVAAGVSEQFF,TGCAGCGTTGCAGCGGGAGTATCTGAGCAGTTCTTC
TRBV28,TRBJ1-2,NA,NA,CASGGLPSYGYTF,TGTGCCAGCGGTGGACTGCCGTCCTATGGCTACACCTTC
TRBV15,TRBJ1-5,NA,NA,CATDSQVYSNQPQHF,TGTGCCACCGACTCACAGGTTTATAGCAATCAGCCCCAGCATTTT